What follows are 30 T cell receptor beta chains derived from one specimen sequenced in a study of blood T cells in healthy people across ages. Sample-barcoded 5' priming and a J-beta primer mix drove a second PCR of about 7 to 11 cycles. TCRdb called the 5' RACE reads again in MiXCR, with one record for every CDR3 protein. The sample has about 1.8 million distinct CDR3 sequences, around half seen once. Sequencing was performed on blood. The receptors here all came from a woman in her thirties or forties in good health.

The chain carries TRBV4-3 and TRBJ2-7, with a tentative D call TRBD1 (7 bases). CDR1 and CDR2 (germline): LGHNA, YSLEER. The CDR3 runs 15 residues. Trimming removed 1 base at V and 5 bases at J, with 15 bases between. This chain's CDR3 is CASSQAKGAGNEQYF. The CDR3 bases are TGCGCCAGCAGCCAAGCGAAGGGGGCGGGGAACGAGCAGTACTTC.

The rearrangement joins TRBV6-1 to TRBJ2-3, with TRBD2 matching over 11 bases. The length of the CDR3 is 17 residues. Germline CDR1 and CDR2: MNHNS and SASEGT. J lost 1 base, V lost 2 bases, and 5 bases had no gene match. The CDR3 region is CASSERATSGGTDTQYF. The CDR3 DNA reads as TGTGCCAGCAGTGAACGAGCGACTAGCGGGGGCACAGATACGCAGTATTTT.

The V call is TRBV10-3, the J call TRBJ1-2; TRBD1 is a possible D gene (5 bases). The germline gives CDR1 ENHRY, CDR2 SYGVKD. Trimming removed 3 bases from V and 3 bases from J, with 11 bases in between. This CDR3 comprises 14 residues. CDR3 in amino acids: CAISDRGGDYGYTF. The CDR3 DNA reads TGTGCCATCAGTGATCGGGGGGGAGACTATGGCTACACCTTC.

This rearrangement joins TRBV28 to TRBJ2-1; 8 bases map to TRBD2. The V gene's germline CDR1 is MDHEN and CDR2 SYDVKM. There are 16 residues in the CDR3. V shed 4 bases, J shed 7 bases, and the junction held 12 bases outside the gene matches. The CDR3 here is CASSSGQRGIWNEQFF. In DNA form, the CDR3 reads TGTGCCAGCAGTTCGGGTCAGCGGGGGATATGGAATGAGCAGTTCTTC.

The CDR3 DNA reads as TGTGCCAGCCTACAGGGCCTCTACAATGAGCAGTTCTTC. This sequence encodes CASLQGLYNEQFF. This chain joins TRBV6-2 or TRBV6-3 and TRBJ2-1, with a tentative D call TRBD1 (6 bases). From germline, CDR1 is MNHEY and CDR2 SVGEGT. Trimming pared 8 bases from V and 3 bases from J, leaving 11 bases between. The CDR3 has 13 residues.

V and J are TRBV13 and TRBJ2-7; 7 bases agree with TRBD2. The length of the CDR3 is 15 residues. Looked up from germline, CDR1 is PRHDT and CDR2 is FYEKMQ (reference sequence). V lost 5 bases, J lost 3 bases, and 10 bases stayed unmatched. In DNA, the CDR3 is TGTGCCAGCAGCCCTACTTATGGCGGGGGCTACGAGCAGTACTTC. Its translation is CASSPTYGGGYEQYF.

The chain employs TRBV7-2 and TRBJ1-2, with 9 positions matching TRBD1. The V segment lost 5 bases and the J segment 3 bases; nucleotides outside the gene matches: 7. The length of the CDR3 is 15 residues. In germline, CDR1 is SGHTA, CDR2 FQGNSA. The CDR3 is CASSPTGGADYGYTF. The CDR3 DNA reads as TGTGCCAGCAGCCCTACAGGGGGCGCGGACTATGGCTACACCTTC.

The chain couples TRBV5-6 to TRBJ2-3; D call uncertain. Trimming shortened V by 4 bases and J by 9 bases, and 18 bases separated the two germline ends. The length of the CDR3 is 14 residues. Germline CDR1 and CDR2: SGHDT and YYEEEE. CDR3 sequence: CASSPGPATNTQYF. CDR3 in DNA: TGTGCCAGCAGCCCTGGCCCCGCAACGAACACGCAGTATTTT.

The CDR3 bases are TGTGCCAGCAGCTTACTAGGGGTAGGGGGCCATACGCAGTATTTT. Translating gives CASSLLGVGGHTQYF. V is TRBV5-8 and J is TRBJ2-3; TRBD1 aligns across 7 bases. V gave up 2 bases and J gave up 7 bases; unmatched junction bases: 10. Germline CDR1 reads SGHTS; CDR2 reads YDEGEE. This CDR3 is built from 15 residues.

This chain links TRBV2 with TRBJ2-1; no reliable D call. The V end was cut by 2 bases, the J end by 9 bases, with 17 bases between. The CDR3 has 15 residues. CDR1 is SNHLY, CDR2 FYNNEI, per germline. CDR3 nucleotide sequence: TGTGCCAGCAGTGAATCTAGTAGCACATTGAGTGAGCAGTTCTTC. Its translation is CASSESSSTLSEQFF.

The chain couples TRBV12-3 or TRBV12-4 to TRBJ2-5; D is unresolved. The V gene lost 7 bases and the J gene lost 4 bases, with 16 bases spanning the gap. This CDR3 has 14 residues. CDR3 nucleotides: TGTGCCAGCACCCCCTCCAGCCTAATAGAGACCCAGTACTTC. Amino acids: CASTPSSLIETQYF.

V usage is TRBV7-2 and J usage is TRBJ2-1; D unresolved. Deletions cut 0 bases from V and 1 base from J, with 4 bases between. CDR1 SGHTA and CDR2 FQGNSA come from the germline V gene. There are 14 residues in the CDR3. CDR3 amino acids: CASSLAWSYNEQFF. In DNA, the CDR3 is TGTGCCAGCAGCTTAGCCTGGTCCTACAATGAGCAGTTCTTC.

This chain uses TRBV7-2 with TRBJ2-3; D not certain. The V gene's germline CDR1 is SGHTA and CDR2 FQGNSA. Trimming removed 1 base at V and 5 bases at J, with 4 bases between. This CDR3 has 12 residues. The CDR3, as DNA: TGTGCCAGCAGCTTAGGTAAAGATACGCAGTATTTT. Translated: CASSLGKDTQYF.

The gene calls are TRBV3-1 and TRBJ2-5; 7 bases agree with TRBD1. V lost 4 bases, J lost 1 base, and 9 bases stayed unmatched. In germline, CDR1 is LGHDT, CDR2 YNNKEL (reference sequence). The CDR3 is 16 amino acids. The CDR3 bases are TGTGCCAGCAGCCCGGGGACAGTCCCCCTCCAAGAGACCCAGTACTTC. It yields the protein CASSPGTVPLQETQYF.

CDR3 sequence reads: CASSQPGQGRLGYTF. Here the CDR3 DNA reads TGTGCCAGTAGCCAGCCGGGACAGGGTAGACTTGGCTACACCTTC. This chain uses TRBV19 with TRBJ1-2, with TRBD1 matching 9 bases. Germline CDR1 LNHDA, CDR2 SQIVND (reference sequence). The CDR3 loop spans 15 amino acids. V dropped 6 bases and J dropped 7; count of bases not matched to a gene: 12.

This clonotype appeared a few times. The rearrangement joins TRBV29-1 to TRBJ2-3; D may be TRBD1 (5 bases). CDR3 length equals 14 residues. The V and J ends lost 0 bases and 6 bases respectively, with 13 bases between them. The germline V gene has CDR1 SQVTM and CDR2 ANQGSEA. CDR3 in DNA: TGCAGCGTTGAAGATCCCCTAGGGGTTGATACGCAGTATTTT. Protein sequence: CSVEDPLGVDTQYF.

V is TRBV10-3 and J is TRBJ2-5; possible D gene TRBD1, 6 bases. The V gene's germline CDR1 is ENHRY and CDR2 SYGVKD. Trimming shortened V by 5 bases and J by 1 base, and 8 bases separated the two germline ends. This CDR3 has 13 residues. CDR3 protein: CAISLDSQETQYF. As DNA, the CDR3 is TGTGCCATCAGTTTGGACAGCCAAGAGACCCAGTACTTC.

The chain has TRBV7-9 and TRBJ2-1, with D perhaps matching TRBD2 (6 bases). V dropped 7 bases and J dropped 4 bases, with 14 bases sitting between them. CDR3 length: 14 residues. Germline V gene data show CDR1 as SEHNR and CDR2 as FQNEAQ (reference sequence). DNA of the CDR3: TGTGCCAGCAAAGACGGGGGATCATACAATGAGCAGTTCTTC. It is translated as CASKDGGSYNEQFF.

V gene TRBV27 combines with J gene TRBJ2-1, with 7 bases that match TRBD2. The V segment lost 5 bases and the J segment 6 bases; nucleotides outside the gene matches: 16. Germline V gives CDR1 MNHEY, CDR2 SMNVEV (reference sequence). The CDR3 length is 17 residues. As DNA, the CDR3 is TGTGCCAGCAGTACCACCCGCGGACTAGAAAGCCCCAATGAGCAGTTCTTC. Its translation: CASSTTRGLESPNEQFF.

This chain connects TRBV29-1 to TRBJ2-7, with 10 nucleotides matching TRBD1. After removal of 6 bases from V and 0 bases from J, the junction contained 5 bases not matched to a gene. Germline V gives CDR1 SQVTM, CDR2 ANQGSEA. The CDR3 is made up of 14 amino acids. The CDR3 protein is CSVAGQGISYEQYF. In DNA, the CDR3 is TGCAGCGTCGCGGGACAGGGGATCTCCTACGAGCAGTACTTC.

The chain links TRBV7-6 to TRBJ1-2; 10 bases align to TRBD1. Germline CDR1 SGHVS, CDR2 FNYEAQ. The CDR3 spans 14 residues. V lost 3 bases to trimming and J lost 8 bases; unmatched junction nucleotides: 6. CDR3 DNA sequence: TGTGCCAGCAGCTTCGGCCGGGACAGGGGCGGCTACACCTTC. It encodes CASSFGRDRGGYTF.

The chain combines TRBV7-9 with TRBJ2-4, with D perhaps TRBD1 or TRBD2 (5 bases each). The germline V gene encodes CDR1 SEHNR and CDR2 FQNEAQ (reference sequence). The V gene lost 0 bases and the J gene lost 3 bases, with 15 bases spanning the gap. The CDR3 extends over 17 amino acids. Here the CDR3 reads CASSLARDGIYKNIQYF. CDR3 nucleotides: TGTGCCAGCAGCTTAGCCCGGGACGGAATATACAAAAACATTCAGTACTTC.

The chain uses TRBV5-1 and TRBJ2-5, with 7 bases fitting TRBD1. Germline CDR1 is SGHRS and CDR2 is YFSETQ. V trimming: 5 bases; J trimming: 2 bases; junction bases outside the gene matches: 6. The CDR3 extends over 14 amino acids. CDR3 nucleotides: TGCGCCAGCAGACTCGGGACAGTTCAAGAGACCCAGTACTTC. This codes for CASRLGTVQETQYF.

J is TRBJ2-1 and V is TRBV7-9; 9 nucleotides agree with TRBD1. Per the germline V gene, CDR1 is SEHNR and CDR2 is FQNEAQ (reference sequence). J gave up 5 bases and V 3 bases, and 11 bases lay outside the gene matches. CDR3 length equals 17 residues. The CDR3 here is CASSFTRLGQGHNEQFF. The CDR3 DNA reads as TGTGCCAGCAGCTTCACCCGTTTGGGACAGGGTCACAATGAGCAGTTCTTC.

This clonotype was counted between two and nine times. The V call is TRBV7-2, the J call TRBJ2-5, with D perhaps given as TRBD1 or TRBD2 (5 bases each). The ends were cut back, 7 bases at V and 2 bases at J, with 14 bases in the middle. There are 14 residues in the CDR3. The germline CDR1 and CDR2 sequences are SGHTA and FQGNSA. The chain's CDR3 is CASTPGWGQETQYF. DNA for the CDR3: TGTGCCAGCACCCCTGGGTGGGGGCAAGAGACCCAGTACTTC.

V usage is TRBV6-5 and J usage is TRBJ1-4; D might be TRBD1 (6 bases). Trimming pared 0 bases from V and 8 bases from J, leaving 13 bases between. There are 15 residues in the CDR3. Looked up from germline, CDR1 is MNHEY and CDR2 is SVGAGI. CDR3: CASSYSRDMGEKLFF. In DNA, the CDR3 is TGTGCCAGCAGTTACTCGCGGGACATGGGAGAAAAACTGTTTTTT.

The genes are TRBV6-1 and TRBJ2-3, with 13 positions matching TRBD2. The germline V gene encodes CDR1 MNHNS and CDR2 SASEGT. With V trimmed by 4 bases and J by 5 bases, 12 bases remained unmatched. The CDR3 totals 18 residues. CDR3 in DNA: TGTGCCAGCAGTGCGACTAGCGGGGGGCGATACGGAGAAGATACGCAGTATTTT. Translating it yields CASSATSGGRYGEDTQYF.

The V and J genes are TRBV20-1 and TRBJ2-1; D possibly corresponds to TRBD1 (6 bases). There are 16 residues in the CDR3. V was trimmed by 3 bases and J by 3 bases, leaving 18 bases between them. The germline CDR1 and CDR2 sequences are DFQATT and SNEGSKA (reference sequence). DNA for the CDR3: TGCAGTGCTAGCCCCCCCACAGGGATTGTCTACAATGAGCAGTTCTTC. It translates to CSASPPTGIVYNEQFF.

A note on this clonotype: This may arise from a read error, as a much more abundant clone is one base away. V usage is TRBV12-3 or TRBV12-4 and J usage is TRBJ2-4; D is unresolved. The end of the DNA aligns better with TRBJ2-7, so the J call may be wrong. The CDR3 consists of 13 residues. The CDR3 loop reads CASSPPEGFEQYF. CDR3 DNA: TGTGCCAGCAGTCCCCCGGAAGGATTCGAGCAGTACTTC.

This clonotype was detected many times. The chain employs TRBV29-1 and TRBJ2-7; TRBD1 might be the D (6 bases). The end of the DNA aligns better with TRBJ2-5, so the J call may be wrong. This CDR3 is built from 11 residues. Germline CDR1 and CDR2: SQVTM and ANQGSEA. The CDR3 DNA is TGCAGCGTCGGACAGAGGGAGACCCAGTACTTC. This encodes CSVGQRETQYF.